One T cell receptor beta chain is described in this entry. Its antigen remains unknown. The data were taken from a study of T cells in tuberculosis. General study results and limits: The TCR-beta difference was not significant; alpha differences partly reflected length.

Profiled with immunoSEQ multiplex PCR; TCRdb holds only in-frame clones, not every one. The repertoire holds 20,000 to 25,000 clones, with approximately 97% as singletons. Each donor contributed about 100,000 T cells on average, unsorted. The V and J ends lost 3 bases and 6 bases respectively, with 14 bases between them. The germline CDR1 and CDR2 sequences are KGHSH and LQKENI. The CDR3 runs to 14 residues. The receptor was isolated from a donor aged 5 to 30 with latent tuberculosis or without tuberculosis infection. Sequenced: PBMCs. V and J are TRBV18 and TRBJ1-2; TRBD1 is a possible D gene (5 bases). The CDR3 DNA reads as TGTGCCAGCTCACCTACACCCAGGGCAAATGGCTACACCTTC. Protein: CASSPTPRANGYTF. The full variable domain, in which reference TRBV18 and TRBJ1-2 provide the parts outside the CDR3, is NAGVMQNPRHLVRRRGQEARLRCSPMKGHSHVYWYRQLPEEGLKFMVYLQKENIIDESGMPKERFSAEFPKEGPSILRIQQVVRGDSAAYFCASSPTPRANGYTFGSGTRLTVV.